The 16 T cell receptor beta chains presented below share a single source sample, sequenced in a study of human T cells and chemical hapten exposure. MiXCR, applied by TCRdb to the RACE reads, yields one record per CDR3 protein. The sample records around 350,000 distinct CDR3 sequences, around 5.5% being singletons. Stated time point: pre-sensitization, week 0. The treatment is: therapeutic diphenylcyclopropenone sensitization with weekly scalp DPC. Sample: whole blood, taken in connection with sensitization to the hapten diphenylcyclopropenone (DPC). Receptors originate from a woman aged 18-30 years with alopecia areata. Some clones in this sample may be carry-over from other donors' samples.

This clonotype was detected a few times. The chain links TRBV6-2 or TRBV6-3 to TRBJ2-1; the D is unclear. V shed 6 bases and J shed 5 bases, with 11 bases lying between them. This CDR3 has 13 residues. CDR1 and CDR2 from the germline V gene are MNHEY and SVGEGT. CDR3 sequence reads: CASSPAEDNEQFF. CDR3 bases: TGTGCCAGCAGCCCGGCCGAAGACAATGAGCAGTTCTTC.

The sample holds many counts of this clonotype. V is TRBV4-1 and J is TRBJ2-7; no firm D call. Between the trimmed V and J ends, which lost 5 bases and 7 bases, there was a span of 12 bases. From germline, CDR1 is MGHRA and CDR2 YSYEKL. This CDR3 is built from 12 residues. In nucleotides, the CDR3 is TGCGCCAGCAGCTACCAGTTTGGAGAGCAGTACTTC. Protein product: CASSYQFGEQYF.

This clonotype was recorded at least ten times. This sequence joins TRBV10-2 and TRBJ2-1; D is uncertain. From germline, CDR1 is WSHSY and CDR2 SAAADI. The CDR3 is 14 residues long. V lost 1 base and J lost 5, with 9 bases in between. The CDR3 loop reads CASSEWTAHNEQFF. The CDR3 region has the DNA TGCGCCAGCAGTGAGTGGACCGCTCACAATGAGCAGTTCTTC.

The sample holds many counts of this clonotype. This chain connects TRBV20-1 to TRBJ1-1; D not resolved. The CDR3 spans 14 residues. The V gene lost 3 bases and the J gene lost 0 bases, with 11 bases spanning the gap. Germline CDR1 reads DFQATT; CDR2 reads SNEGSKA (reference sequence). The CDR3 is CSARQQRMNTEAFF. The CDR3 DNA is TGCAGTGCTAGGCAGCAGAGAATGAACACTGAAGCTTTCTTT.

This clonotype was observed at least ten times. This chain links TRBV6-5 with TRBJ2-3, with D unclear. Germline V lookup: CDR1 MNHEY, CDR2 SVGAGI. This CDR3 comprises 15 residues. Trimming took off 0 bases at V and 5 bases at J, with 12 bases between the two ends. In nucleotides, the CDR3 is TGTGCCAGCAGTTACTCCTCATCGCCGGGAGATACGCAGTATTTT. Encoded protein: CASSYSSSPGDTQYF.

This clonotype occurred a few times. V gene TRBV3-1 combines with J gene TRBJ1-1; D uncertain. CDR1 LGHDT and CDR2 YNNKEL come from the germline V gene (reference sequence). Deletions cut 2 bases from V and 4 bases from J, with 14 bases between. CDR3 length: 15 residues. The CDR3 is CASSQNTGSGTEAFF. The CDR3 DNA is TGTGCCAGCAGCCAAAACACGGGGTCGGGCACTGAAGCTTTCTTT.

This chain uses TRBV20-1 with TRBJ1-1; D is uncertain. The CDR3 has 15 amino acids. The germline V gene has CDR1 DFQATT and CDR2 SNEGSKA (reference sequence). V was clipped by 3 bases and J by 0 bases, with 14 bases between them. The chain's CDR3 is CSASTIGRVNTEAFF. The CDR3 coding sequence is TGCAGTGCTAGCACCATCGGACGGGTGAACACTGAAGCTTTCTTT.

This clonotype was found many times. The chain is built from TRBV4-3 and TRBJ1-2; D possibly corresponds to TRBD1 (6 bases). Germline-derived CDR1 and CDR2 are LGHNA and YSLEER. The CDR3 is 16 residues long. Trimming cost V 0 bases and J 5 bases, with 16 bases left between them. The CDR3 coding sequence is TGCGCCAGCAGCCAAGAAGAGGCACAGGGATTATATGGCTACACCTTC. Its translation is CASSQEEAQGLYGYTF.

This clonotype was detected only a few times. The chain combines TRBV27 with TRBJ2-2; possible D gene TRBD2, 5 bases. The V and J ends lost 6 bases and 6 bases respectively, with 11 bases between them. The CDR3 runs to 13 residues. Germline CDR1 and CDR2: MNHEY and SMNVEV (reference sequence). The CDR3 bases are TGTGCCAGCAGCCCACTAGTCCCCGGGGAGCTGTTTTTT. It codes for CASSPLVPGELFF.

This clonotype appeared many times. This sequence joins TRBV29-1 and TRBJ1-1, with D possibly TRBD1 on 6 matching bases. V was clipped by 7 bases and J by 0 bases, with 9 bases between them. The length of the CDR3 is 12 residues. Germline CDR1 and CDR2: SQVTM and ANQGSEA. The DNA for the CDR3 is TGCAGCGCCGGACAGCTGAACACTGAAGCTTTCTTT. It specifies CSAGQLNTEAFF. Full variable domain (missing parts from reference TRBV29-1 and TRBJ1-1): SAVISQKPSRDICQRGTSLTIQCQVDSQVTMMFWYRQQPGQSLTLIATANQGSEATYESGFVIDKFPISRPNLTFSTLTVSNMSPEDSSIYLCSAGQLNTEAFFGQGTRLTVV.

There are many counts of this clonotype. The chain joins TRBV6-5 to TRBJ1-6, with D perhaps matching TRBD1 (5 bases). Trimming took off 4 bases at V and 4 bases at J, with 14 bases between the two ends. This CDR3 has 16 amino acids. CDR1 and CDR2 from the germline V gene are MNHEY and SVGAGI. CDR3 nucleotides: TGTGCCAGCAGTTCCCTCCAGGGCCGGTATAATTCACCCCTCCACTTT. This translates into CASSSLQGRYNSPLHF.

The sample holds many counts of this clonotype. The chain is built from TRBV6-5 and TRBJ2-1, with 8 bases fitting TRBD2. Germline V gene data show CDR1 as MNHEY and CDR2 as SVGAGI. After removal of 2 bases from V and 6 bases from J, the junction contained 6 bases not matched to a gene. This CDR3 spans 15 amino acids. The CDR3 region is CASSYAGGPINEQFF. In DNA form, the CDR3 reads TGTGCCAGCAGTTACGCGGGGGGCCCGATCAATGAGCAGTTCTTC.

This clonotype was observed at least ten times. The CDR3 nucleotides are TGCAGCGTTGTGGGGTACCAAGAGACCCAGTACTTC. This codes for CSVVGYQETQYF. The J gene is TRBJ2-5, the V gene TRBV29-1, with D uncertain. CDR3 size: 12 residues. The germline V and J ends were trimmed by 4 bases and 0 bases, with 6 bases remaining between them. Germline V CDR1 and CDR2: SQVTM, ANQGSEA.

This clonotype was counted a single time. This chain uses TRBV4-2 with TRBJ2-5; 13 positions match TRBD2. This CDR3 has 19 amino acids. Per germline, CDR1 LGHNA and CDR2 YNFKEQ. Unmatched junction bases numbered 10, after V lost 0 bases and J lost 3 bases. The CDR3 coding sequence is TGTGCCAGCAGCCAAGATGATCCAGGACTAGCGGGGGCTAAAGAGACCCAGTACTTC. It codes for CASSQDDPGLAGAKETQYF.

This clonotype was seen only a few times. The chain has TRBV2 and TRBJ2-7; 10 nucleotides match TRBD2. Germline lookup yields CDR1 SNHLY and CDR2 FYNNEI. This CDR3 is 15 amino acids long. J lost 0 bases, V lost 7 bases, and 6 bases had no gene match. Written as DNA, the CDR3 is TGTGCCAGCACCAAGACTAGCGGGCGCTCCTACGAGCAGTACTTC. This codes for CASTKTSGRSYEQYF. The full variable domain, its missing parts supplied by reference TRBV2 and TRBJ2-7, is EPEVTQTPSHQVTQMGQEVILRCVPISNHLYFYWYRQILGQKVEFLVSFYNNEISEKSEIFDDQFSVERPDGSNFTLKIRSTKLEDSAMYFCASTKTSGRSYEQYFGPGTRLTVT.

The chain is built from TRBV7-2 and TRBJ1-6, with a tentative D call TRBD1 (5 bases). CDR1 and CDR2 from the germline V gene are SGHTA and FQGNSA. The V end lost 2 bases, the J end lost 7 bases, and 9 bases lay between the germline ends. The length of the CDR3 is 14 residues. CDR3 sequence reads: CASSLQGFNSPLHF. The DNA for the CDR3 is TGTGCCAGCAGCTTACAGGGATTCAATTCACCCCTCCACTTT.